The 10 T cell receptor beta chains listed next were all sequenced from one sample in a study of T cells after yellow fever vaccination. TCRdb re-derived calls from the 5' RACE reads in MiXCR, one entry per CDR3 protein. The repertoire holds 400,000 to 650,000 distinct CDR3 sequences, with 21% as singletons. Sequenced here: PBMCs, sampled roughly 20 days after the first yellow fever vaccination. The receptors stem from a man between 18 and 35 years old who received the YFV17D yellow fever vaccine.

The rearrangement links TRBV9 to TRBJ1-3; 7 bases align to TRBD1. This CDR3 is 15 amino acids long. The germline V gene encodes CDR1 SGDLS and CDR2 YYNGEE. V shed 4 bases, J shed 3 bases, and the junction held 7 bases outside the gene matches. CDR3 coding DNA: TGTGCCAGCAGCCCTCAGGGGGGGAATGGAAACACCATATATTTT. This translates into CASSPQGGNGNTIYF. Together with reference TRBV9 and TRBJ1-3, the CDR3 gives the full variable domain: DSGVTQTPKHLITATGQRVTLRCSPRSGDLSVYWYQQSLDQGLQFLIQYYNGEERAKGNILERFSAQQFPDLHSELNLSSLELGDSALYFCASSPQGGNGNTIYFGEGSWLTVV.

The chain has TRBV20-1 and TRBJ2-2; D might be TRBD2 (6 bases). Germline lookup yields CDR1 DFQATT and CDR2 SNEGSKA (reference sequence). The CDR3 is 14 residues long. V was shortened by 3 bases and J by 0 bases, with 8 bases between the two germline ends. The CDR3 protein is CSARASANTGELFF. DNA for the CDR3: TGCAGTGCTAGGGCTAGCGCGAACACCGGGGAGCTGTTTTTT.

This clonotype was counted between two and nine times. V gene TRBV7-8 combines with J gene TRBJ2-7, with TRBD1 as a possible D gene (6 bases). Germline-derived CDR1 and CDR2 are SGHVS and FQNEAQ. CDR3 length equals 13 residues. V was clipped by 2 bases and J by 4 bases, with 9 bases between them. Here the CDR3 DNA reads TGTGCCAGCAGCTTATGGGACAAATACGAGCAGTACTTC. Translated: CASSLWDKYEQYF. Supplemented by reference TRBV7-8 and TRBJ2-7, the full variable domain reads GAGVSQSPRYKVAKRGQDVALRCDPISGHVSLFWYQQALGQGPEFLTYFQNEAQLDKSGLPSDRFFAERPEGSVSTLKIQRTQQEDSAVYLCASSLWDKYEQYFGPGTRLTVT.

The rearrangement links TRBV7-2 to TRBJ2-5; D is perhaps TRBD1 or TRBD2 (6 bases each). Germline loops: CDR1 SGHTA, CDR2 FQGNSA. Trimming took off 5 bases at V and 6 bases at J, with 16 bases between the two ends. The CDR3 is 14 amino acids. The CDR3 DNA reads as TGTGCCAGCAGCACCCAGGGGAGGATCCAGACCCAGTACTTC. Translation gives CASSTQGRIQTQYF.

The genes are TRBV20-1 and TRBJ1-6; D unclear. V lost 0 bases, J lost 7 bases, and 10 bases lay in between. CDR1 is DFQATT, CDR2 SNEGSKA, per germline (reference sequence). The CDR3 runs 14 residues. The CDR3 protein is CSARDEGRNSPLHF. The CDR3, as DNA: TGCAGTGCTAGAGACGAGGGTCGAAATTCACCCCTCCACTTT.

This clonotype was seen more than once but under ten times. The rearrangement uses TRBV28 and TRBJ1-2; D is uncertain. The CDR3 has 12 residues. V lost 9 bases, J lost 8 bases, and 16 bases lay in between. The germline CDR1 and CDR2 sequences are MDHEN and SYDVKM. Here the CDR3 reads CASRTGPLGYTF. DNA of the CDR3: TGTGCCAGTCGAACTGGGCCCCTGGGCTACACCTTC.

The V call is TRBV20-1, the J call TRBJ1-2, with 7 bases aligning to TRBD1. The CDR3 spans 15 residues. The trim removed 0 bases at V and 5 bases at J, leaving 9 bases unmatched. Germline V gene sequence: CDR1 DFQATT, CDR2 SNEGSKA (reference sequence). CDR3 DNA sequence: TGCAGTGCTAGAGATGGGGCAGGGGGTTTGTATGGCTACACCTTC. Translation gives CSARDGAGGLYGYTF.

The chain joins TRBV4-3 to TRBJ1-4; D remains ambiguous. V lost 0 bases and J lost 0, with 14 bases in between. This CDR3 comprises 18 residues. Germline V CDR1 and CDR2: LGHNA, YSLEER. The chain's CDR3 is CASSQDPLFGATNEKLFF. The CDR3 DNA is TGCGCCAGCAGCCAAGATCCCCTATTTGGGGCAACTAATGAAAAACTGTTTTTT.

The gene calls are TRBV7-9 and TRBJ2-1, with 7 bases matching TRBD2. With 0 bases clipped from V and 9 bases from J, the junction kept 11 bases outside the gene matches. Germline V gene data show CDR1 as SEHNR and CDR2 as FQNEAQ (reference sequence). The CDR3 spans 16 residues. CDR3 nucleotides: TGTGCCAGCAGCTTAGCCCGGCGGGGTCCGGGGGGTGAGCAGTTCTTC. Amino acid sequence: CASSLARRGPGGEQFF. The complete variable domain, with remaining parts taken from reference TRBV7-9 and TRBJ2-1, reads DTGVSQNPRHKITKRGQNVTFRCDPISEHNRLYWYRQTLGQGPEFLTYFQNEAQLEKSRLLSDRFSAERPKGSFSTLEIQRTEQGDSAMYLCASSLARRGPGGEQFFGPGTRLTVL.

This clonotype was detected only a few times. The chain employs TRBV7-9 and TRBJ1-6; the D gene is possibly TRBD1 (5 bases). With 4 bases removed from V and 7 bases from J, the gap between germline ends came to 5 bases. Germline V gives CDR1 SEHNR, CDR2 FQNEAQ (reference sequence). This CDR3 spans 12 amino acids. This CDR3 is CASSYRNSPLHF. The DNA for the CDR3 is TGTGCCAGCAGCTACAGGAATTCACCCCTCCACTTT.